This T cell receptor (beta chain) emerged from a study of CD8 T cells in ankylosing spondylitis (dated by TCRdb to between 2016 and 2019). Looking at the study overall: To find TCR variants linked to disease, the study profiled T cell receptor beta repertoires in ankylosing spondylitis patients and healthy donors. The whole study cohort included 108 healthy donors and 20 to 25 ankylosing spondylitis patients. Peripheral blood was sampled, and synovial fluid was additionally collected from ankylosing spondylitis patients.

On this clonotype: Which antigen it targets is not known. No per-base quality is available; no much larger clone lies one base away.

Reads for this sample came from an Illumina HiSeq 2500. Quantitative 5'-RACE with molecular barcodes was the method used to prepare the TCR beta libraries. Per the original workflow: A new computational method, built on a probabilistic model of VDJ rearrangement, was used to identify disease-linked TCR variants. TCRdb trimmed public reads at Q25 via fastp, called clones via MiXCR and kept in-frame beta chains. When rows share a CDR3 protein, they turn into one entry using the most common DNA and genes. The V and J calls here are based on TCRdb, not the publication. Counted in this sample were roughly 700,000 distinct CDR3 sequences; around a fifth of them appeared once. Roughly a fifth of the sample rests with the top ten. Overall study outcomes, separate from this receptor: A TCR beta motif of about eight highly homologous amino acid variants appeared characteristic of blood from ankylosing spondylitis patients. The disease-linked clones had a CD8+ phenotype and were found at relatively low frequencies in peripheral blood. According to the report, matched synovial fluid samples from ankylosing spondylitis patients were significantly enriched for the disease-linked clones. Some motif variants had previously been reported in the synovial fluid and blood of reactive arthritis patients, which suggests shared mechanisms of disease initiation.

From V the trimming removes 1 base and from J it removes 7 bases, while the gene matches leave 2 bases of the junction unaccounted for. Via the germline V gene, CDR1 is SGHTA and CDR2 FQGTGA. Including cysteine and phenylalanine, the CDR3 has 16 amino acids. CDR3 DNA is the only sequence kept; it has 48 bases, read in frame from the first base. This receptor chain uses TRBV7-3 and TRBJ2-1, with TRBD2 identical over 15 junction bases. The sample consisted of blood, either unsorted or a sorted T cell fraction (not recorded which). The receptor was derived from a male donor with ankylosing spondylitis. The nucleotide sequence reads as follows: TGTGCCAGCAGCTTAAAGGGGACTAGCGGGAGGAATGAGCAGTTCTTC. It translates as CASSLKGTSGRNEQFF.